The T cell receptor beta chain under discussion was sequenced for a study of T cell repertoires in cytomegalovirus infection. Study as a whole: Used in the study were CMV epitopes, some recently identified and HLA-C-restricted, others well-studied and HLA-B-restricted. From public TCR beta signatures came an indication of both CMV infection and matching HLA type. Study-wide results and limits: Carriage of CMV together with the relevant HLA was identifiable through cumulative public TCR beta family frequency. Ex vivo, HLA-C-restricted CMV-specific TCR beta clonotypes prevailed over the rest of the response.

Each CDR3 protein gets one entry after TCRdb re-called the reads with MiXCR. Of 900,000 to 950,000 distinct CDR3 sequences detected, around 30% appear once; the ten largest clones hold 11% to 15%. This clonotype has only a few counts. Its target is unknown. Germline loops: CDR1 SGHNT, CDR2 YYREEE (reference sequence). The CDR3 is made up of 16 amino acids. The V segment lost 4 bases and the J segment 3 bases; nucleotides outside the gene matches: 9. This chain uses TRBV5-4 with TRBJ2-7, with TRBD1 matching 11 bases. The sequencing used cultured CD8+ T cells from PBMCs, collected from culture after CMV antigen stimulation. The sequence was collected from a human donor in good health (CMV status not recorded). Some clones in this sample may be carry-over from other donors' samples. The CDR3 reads CASSPQGGTGGYEQYF. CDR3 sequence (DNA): TGTGCCAGCAGCCCCCAGGGGGGGACAGGGGGCTACGAGCAGTACTTC.